One and the same sample provided the 8 T cell receptor beta chains below, sequenced in a study of neurological immune-mediated disorders. TCRdb analysed the 5' RACE reads with MiXCR anew, one entry per CDR3 protein. Of 31,000 or so distinct CDR3 sequences listed, approximately 4.5% are singletons. Sequencing was done on a sample of PBMCs. The receptors derive from a man aged 18 to 29 in good health.

This clonotype was detected many times. The J gene is TRBJ1-2, the V gene TRBV6-5; TRBD1 matches 7 bases. The V gene end was trimmed by 10 bases and the J gene end by 3 bases; junction bases not matched to a gene: 11. Germline-derived CDR1 and CDR2 are MNHEY and SVGAGI. The CDR3 is made up of 14 amino acids. Here the CDR3 reads CATLQPGQDYGYTF. The CDR3 DNA is TGTGCCACCCTTCAACCCGGACAGGACTATGGCTACACCTTC.

This clonotype was found many times. The gene calls are TRBV27 and TRBJ1-1; 7 positions agree with TRBD1. The ends lost 6 bases at V and 0 bases at J; junction bases unmatched: 7. Looked up from germline, CDR1 is MNHEY and CDR2 is SMNVEV (reference sequence). CDR3 length: 15 amino acids. The CDR3 spells CASSSTGQMNTEAFF. In DNA form, the CDR3 reads TGTGCCAGCAGCTCCACGGGACAGATGAACACTGAAGCTTTCTTT.

This clonotype occurred a few times. The chain recombines TRBV18 with TRBJ2-5; no clear D. Per germline, CDR1 KGHSH and CDR2 LQKENI. The V and J ends lost 0 bases and 0 bases respectively, with 8 bases between them. The CDR3 has 15 residues. The CDR3 sequence: CASSPPTANQETQYF. DNA of the CDR3: TGTGCCAGCTCACCACCTACAGCCAACCAAGAGACCCAGTACTTC.

This clonotype is classed as medium-sized. The rearrangement uses TRBV10-3 and TRBJ1-2, with 9 bases that match TRBD1. The CDR3 loop spans 16 amino acids. Germline V gene lookup returns CDR1 ENHRY and CDR2 SYGVKD. Germline trimming cut 3 bases from V and 8 bases from J; bases unmatched to any gene: 13. Here the CDR3 DNA reads TGTGCCATCAGTGACGGAGCGGGACAGGGCCTAGGCGGCTACACCTTC. This codes for CAISDGAGQGLGGYTF.

This clonotype has ten or more counts. This chain links TRBV4-2 with TRBJ1-2; D possibly corresponds to TRBD1 (5 bases). Looked up from germline, CDR1 is LGHNA and CDR2 is YNFKEQ. CDR3 length: 15 residues. The V end lost 0 bases, the J end lost 4 bases, and 12 bases lay between the germline ends. DNA of the CDR3: TGTGCCAGCAGCCAAGATCCGGGGGATCGCTATGGCTACACCTTC. It specifies CASSQDPGDRYGYTF.

This clonotype was detected many times. The chain combines TRBV7-3 with TRBJ2-2, with D tentatively TRBD2 (5 bases). V was pared by 4 bases and J by 4 bases, with 16 bases between. Germline lookup yields CDR1 SGHTA and CDR2 FQGTGA. The CDR3 runs to 16 residues. The CDR3 loop is CASSSGLPRGTGELFF. CDR3 sequence (DNA): TGTGCCAGCAGCTCCGGATTACCCCGGGGCACCGGGGAGCTGTTTTTT. The variable domain in full, with the rest retrieved from reference TRBV7-3 and TRBJ2-2, is GAGVSQTPSNKVTEKGKYVELRCDPISGHTALYWYRQSLGQGPEFLIYFQGTGAADDSGLPNDRFFAVRPEGSVSTLKIQRTERGDSAVYLCASSSGLPRGTGELFFGEGSRLTVL.

This clonotype was recorded at least ten times. The V and J genes are TRBV20-1 and TRBJ1-1, with a tentative D call TRBD1 (5 bases). Trimming stripped 4 bases from V and 4 bases from J, with 22 bases between. Germline CDR1 and CDR2: DFQATT and SNEGSKA (reference sequence). The CDR3 has 16 amino acids. The DNA of the CDR3 is TGCAGTGCTATGAGGATGTGGGGGGTCGGGACCACTGAAGCTTTCTTT. Encoded protein: CSAMRMWGVGTTEAFF.

In this sample, this clonotype turned up many times. This chain uses TRBV9 with TRBJ2-6, with D tentatively TRBD1 (5 bases). CDR3 length: 15 residues. The V gene's germline CDR1 is SGDLS and CDR2 YYNGEE. V was shortened by 1 base and J by 0 bases, with 5 bases between the two germline ends. CDR3 sequence (DNA): TGTGCCAGCAGCGTACAGGGCTCTGGGGCCAACGTCCTGACTTTC. It yields the protein CASSVQGSGANVLTF.